This T cell receptor (beta chain) was observed in a study of blood T cell repertoires in COVID-19. Study at large: COVID-19 samples collected from the United States, Italy and Spain covered acute and convalescent phases.

As handled by the study authors: Quantification of nucleated cells was approximated via reference gene primer amplification. The protocol was immunoSEQ multiplex PCR, while the TCRdb copy is restricted to in-frame clones and leaves out a portion. V and J calls and clone size follow that table, whereas D and trimming were derived from the DNA. Among under 65,000 clones listed, more than 80% were seen once. CDR1 MNHEY and CDR2 SMNVEV come from the germline V gene (reference sequence). Trimming left V 5 bases short and J 1 base short, with 8 bases between. The CDR3 is 13 amino acids. Sequences were obtained from peripheral blood. The chain joins TRBV27 to TRBJ1-1; D unclear. This receptor was obtained from an elderly woman with active COVID-19. The CDR3 DNA reads as TGTGCCAGCAGTCCCTCGTGGAACACTGAAGCTTTCTTT. This codes for CASSPSWNTEAFF.